The T cell receptor beta chain under discussion was sequenced for a study of OX40 agonist ivuxolimab in advanced cancers. In the study overall: Ivuxolimab was a fully human IgG2 agonistic monoclonal antibody targeting the costimulatory receptor OX40 (CD134). Intravenous ivuxolimab was administered to patients every 2 weeks at six dose levels: 0.01, 0.1, 0.3, 1.5, 3 and 10 mg/kg. Among the approximately 54 dose-escalation patients, around 20 had hepatocellular carcinoma, about 15 melanoma, 9 renal cell carcinoma and 9 head and neck cancer. A male proportion of roughly 80% and a mean age of approximately 60 years, ranging from roughly 23 to 79, were recorded for the dose-escalation cohort. Patients were allowed to have had prior anti-PD-1, anti-PD-L1 or anti-CTLA-4 therapy, and roughly two fifths of the dose-escalation patients had been treated with checkpoint inhibitors. Partial responses occurred in three dose-escalation patients, of whom one had hepatocellular carcinoma and two had cutaneous melanoma. The point of sequencing TCRbeta in the periphery was to test whether ivuxolimab changed TCR sequence diversity and drove clonal T-cell expansion. The paper covers the monotherapy dose-escalation part of the phase I ivuxolimab trial, which included N ≈ 50 patients. The investigation overall reported the following: In the 0.1-3.0 mg/kg groups, partial responders had among the lowest normalized peripheral clonal expansion, particularly in CD8+ T cells. The antigen specificity of the peripheral T cells that underwent clonal expansion was not determined. After ivuxolimab, more expanded clones were found on average in CD8+ T cells than in CD4+ T cells. Low levels of normalized T-cell clonal expansion were also shown by some nonresponding patients. At doses of 0.1 to 3.0 mg/kg, clonal expansion of both CD4+ and CD8+ blood T cells was observed from baseline to week 6.

Trimming at the junction amounts to 5 bases on V and 4 bases on J, and the germline ends lie 5 bases apart. The CDR3 goes from the cysteine to the phenylalanine over 12 residues. The CDR3 DNA has 36 bases and is translated from base 1. The germline V gene (reference sequence) supplies CDR1 SEHNR and CDR2 FQNEAQ. Genomic DNA was isolated from the sorted cells so that the TCRbeta CDR3 region could be sequenced. The immunoSEQ Assay was used to sequence the TCRbeta CDR3 regions. TCRdb provides this immuneACCESS table in a form limited to in-frame rearrangements. Some clones are lacking; in checked studies, under half of them reflect an unresolved V gene, and why the rest are absent is not known. The sample yields 55,000 to 65,000 clones; less than 90% were counted once. The biggest ten clones account for roughly 0.5% of the sample. Patients with autoimmune disease history or receiving systemic immunosuppression were excluded from the trial. Peripheral blood for TCR sequencing was collected from all dose cohorts at baseline, on cycle 4 day 1, and on cycle 7 day 1. The samples were drawn from a first-in-human, open-label, multicenter phase I dose-escalation trial of ivuxolimab. Adults with locally advanced or metastatic melanoma, renal cell, hepatocellular, or head and neck squamous cell carcinoma were enrolled in the trial. CD4+ and CD8+ T cells were sorted separately from peripheral blood before TCR sequencing.

This clone was counted between two and nine times. There is no known antigen for this receptor. No base qualities exist here, and no much larger clone lies one base off it. The specimen comprised CD4+ or CD8+ T cells sorted from blood, sampled in a trial of the OX40 agonist ivuxolimab. The clonotype originates from an adult with an advanced solid tumor such as melanoma, head and neck, liver or kidney cancer. The chain links TRBV7-9 with TRBJ2-2; the D gene is unclear. CDR3 sequence: CASSPSTGELFF. The DNA sequence is as follows: TGTGCCAGCAGCCCGAGCACCGGGGAGCTGTTTTTT.